This TCR beta chain was identified in a study of cytomegalovirus exposure and HLA in healthy donors. Of note for this clone: Its antigen is unidentified.

13 Jbeta primers and 60 Vbeta primers were used for the PCR. The repertoire was sequenced with immunoSEQ multiplex PCR; TCRdb's copy has only in-frame clones and lacks some. The profile covers 150,000 or so clones, with roughly 80% appearing a single time and around 6.1% taken by the ten largest. The length of the CDR3 is 15 residues. The trim removed 2 bases at V and 4 bases at J, leaving 4 bases unmatched. The V gene's germline CDR1 is SGHRS and CDR2 YFSETQ. Points from the study as a whole: It was reported that the classifier diagnosed cytomegalovirus status with high specificity and sensitivity in both the original and validation cohorts. Per a prior analysis, the majority of TCR beta V segments were productive roughly 90% or roughly 30% of the time.

This chain connects TRBV5-1 to TRBJ2-1; 9 nucleotides match TRBD1. The receptor comes from a man aged 25-45 years in good health and CMV-seropositive. Sequenced sample: PBMCs. Here the CDR3 DNA reads TGCGCCAGCAGCTTTCGGACAGGGGCGTACAATGAGCAGTTCTTC. This codes for CASSFRTGAYNEQFF.